This TCR beta chain originates from a study of blood T cell repertoires in COVID-19. As for the study in general: Acute-phase and convalescent COVID-19 samples originated in the United States, Italy and Spain. The analysed material was cDNA or gDNA that came from T cells, B-cell-depleted T cells, or PBMCs.

This clone was recorded once. Between the trimmed V and J ends, which lost 0 bases and 6 bases, there was a span of 16 bases. The germline V gene has CDR1 MNHEY and CDR2 SVGAGI. The CDR3 length is 16 residues. As originally analysed: Reference gene primers were amplified, and this amplification served to estimate nucleated cell counts. Assay used: immunoSEQ multiplex PCR; TCRdb lists only in-frame clones, some missing. For V, J and clone size, that table is used; D and trimming come from the DNA. The table has under 200,000 clones, about nine tenths seen once. Material: peripheral blood. The chain has TRBV6-5 and TRBJ2-3; possibly TRBD1 for D (5 bases). The clonotype originates from a woman aged 70-85 years with acute or convalescent COVID-19. The CDR3 region is CASSYSSKQDRDTQYF. The CDR3 bases are TGTGCCAGCAGTTACTCGAGTAAACAGGACCGTGATACGCAGTATTTT.